This is a list of T cell receptor beta chains from one sample in a study of T cells in localized non-small cell lung cancer. Libraries were prepared by immunoSEQ multiplex PCR; TCRdb keeps only in-frame clonotypes and omits some of them. The repertoire holds some 56,000 clones, roughly 88% seen once, with less than 6% in the top ten. Sequencing used peripheral blood, obtained before any cancer treatment. Receptors originate from a woman aged 35 to 75 with stage I lung adenocarcinoma. The CDR3 runs from the conserved cysteine through the conserved F or W. Each record gives: V gene, J gene, CDR3 protein.

>TRBV6-6|TRBJ2-7
CASSYATGLGEQYF
>TRBV7-9|TRBJ2-1
CASSLAALNEQFF
>TRBV7-2|TRBJ1-2
CASSLAASPNFGYTF
>TRBV19|TRBJ2-3
CASRDSGGRNTQYF
>TRBV4-1|TRBJ2-1
CASSQVRTGRLNEQFF
>TRBV6-1|TRBJ1-1
CASLFGVAGTEAFF
>TRBV6-1|TRBJ1-2
CASRAGGAYYGYTF
>TRBV11-3|TRBJ2-7
CASSPGTTKEQYF
>TRBV2|TRBJ2-5
CASSEGVAALRETQYF
>TRBV11-2|TRBJ2-5
CASSLPGSETQYF
>TRBV30|TRBJ1-2
CAWSPQGDYYGYTF
>TRBV4-1|TRBJ2-5
CASSQDLVGKETQYF
>TRBV7-2|TRBJ1-2
CASSLVGQGYGYTF
>TRBV15|TRBJ1-2
CATSRPQPNTIGYTF
>TRBV27|TRBJ1-5
CASSLSTGTLMAQHF
>TRBV15|TRBJ1-2
CATSRDAGLYGYTF
>TRBV7-6|TRBJ2-7
CASSLVGTGPYEQYF
>TRBV7-2|TRBJ1-5
CASSPGGRTGQPQHF
>TRBV2|TRBJ2-1
CASSPTNGNEQFF
>TRBV11-3|TRBJ2-3
CASSLGGGAEDTQYF
>TRBV7-2|TRBJ2-5
CASSVGQGREETQYF
>TRBV7-2|TRBJ2-2
CASSLAGTSGGRVGGTGELFF
>TRBV28|TRBJ2-7
CASRGALSYEQYF
>TRBV4-2|TRBJ2-5
CASSQDLEGGPLKTQYF
>TRBV19|TRBJ1-4
CASSTPTGMNEKLFF
>TRBV7-8|TRBJ2-7
CASSPALLAAPFHEQYF
>TRBV30|TRBJ1-2
CAWTPGLAGYYGYTF
>TRBV6-6|TRBJ2-7
CASSQGQIGSEQYF